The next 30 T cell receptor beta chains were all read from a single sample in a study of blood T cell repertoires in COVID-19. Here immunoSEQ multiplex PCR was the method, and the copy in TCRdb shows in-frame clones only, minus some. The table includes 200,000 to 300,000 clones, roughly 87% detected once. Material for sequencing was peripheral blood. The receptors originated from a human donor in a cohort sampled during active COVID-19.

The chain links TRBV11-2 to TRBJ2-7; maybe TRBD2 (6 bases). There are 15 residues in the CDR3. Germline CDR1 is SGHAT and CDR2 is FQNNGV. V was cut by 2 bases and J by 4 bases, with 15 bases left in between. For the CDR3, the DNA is TGTGCCAGCAGCTTAACGGGACTCCAGCGGTACGAGCAGTACTTC. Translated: CASSLTGLQRYEQYF.

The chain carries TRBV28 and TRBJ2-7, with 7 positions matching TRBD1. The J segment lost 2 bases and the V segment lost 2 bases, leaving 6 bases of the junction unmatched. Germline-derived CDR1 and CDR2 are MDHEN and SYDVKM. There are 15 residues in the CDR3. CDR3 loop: CASSLPAGTAYEQYF. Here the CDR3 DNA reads TGTGCCAGCAGTTTACCGGCCGGGACAGCCTACGAGCAGTACTTC.

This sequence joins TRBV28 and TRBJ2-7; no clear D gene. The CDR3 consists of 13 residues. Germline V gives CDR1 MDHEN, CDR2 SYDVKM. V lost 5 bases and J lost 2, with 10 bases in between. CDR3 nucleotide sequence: TGTGCCAGCAGTGGCCAGACAACCTACGAGCAGTACTTC. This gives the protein CASSGQTTYEQYF.

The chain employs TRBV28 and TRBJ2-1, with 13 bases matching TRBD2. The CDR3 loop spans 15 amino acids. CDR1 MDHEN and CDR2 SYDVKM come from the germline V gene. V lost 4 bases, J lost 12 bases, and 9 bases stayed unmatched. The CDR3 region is CASSWGLAGNGGQFF. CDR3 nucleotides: TGTGCCAGCAGTTGGGGACTAGCGGGAAACGGTGGGCAGTTCTTC.

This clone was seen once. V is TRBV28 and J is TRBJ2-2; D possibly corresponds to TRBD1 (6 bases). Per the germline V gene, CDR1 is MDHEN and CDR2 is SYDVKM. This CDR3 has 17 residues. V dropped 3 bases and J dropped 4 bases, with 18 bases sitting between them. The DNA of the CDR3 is TGTGCCAGCAGTTTGGGGGCAGGGTTAGGGAGCACCGGGGAGCTGTTTTTT. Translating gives CASSLGAGLGSTGELFF.

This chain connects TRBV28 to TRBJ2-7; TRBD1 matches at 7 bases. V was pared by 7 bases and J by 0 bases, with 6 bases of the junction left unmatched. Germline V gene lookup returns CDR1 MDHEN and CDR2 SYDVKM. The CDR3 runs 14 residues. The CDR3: CASTPTGSSYEQYF. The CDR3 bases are TGTGCCAGCACCCCGACAGGGAGCTCCTACGAGCAGTACTTC. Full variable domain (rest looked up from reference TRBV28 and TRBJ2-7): DVKVTQSSRYLVKRTGEKVFLECVQDMDHENMFWYRQDPGLGLRLIYFSYDVKMKEKGDIPEGYSVSREKKERFSLILESASTNQTSMYLCASTPTGSSYEQYFGPGTRLTVT.

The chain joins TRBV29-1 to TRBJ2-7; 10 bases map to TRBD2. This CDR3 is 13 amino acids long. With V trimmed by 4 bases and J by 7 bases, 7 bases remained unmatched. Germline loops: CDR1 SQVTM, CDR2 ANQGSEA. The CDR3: CSVGTSGAWEQYF. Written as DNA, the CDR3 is TGCAGCGTTGGGACTAGCGGAGCCTGGGAGCAGTACTTC.

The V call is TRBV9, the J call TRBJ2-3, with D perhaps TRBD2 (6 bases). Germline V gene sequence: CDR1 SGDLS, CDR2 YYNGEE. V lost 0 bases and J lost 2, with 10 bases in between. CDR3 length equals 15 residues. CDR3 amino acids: CASSVGGVYTDTQYF. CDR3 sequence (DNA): TGTGCCAGCAGCGTAGGGGGGGTTTACACAGATACGCAGTATTTT.

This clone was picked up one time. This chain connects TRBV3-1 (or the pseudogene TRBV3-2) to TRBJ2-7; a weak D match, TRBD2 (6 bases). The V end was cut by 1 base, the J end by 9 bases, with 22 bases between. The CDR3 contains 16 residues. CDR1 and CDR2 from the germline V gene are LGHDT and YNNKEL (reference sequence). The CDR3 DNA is TGTGCCAGCAGCCAAGGACGAAGTGGGGGGAGAGACGGGCAGTACTTC. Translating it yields CASSQGRSGGRDGQYF.

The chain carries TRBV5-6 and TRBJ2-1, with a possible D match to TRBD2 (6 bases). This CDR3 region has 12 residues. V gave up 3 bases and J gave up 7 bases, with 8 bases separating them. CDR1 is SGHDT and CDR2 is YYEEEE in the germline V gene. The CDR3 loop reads CASSWDFNEQFF. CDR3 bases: TGTGCCAGCAGCTGGGACTTTAATGAGCAGTTCTTC.

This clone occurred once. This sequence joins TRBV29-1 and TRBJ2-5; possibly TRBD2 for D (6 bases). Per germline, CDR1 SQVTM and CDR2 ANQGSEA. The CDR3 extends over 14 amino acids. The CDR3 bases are TGCAGTGGGAAAACGGGGGTGGGTGCGGAGACCCAGTACTTC. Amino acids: CSGKTGVGAETQYF.

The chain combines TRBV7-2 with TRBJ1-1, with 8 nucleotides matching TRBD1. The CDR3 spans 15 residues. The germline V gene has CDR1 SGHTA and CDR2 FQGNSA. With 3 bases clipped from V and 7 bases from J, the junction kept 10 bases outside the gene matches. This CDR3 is CASSLGVRTGLEAFF. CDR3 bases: TGTGCCAGCAGCTTGGGCGTGAGGACAGGGCTTGAAGCTTTCTTT.

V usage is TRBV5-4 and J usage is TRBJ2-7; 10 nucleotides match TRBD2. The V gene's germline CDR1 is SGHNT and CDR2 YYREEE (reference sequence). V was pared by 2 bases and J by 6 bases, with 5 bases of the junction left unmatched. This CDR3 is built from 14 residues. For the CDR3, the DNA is TGTGCCAGCAGCTTAACTAGCGGGACAAGCGAGCAGTACTTC. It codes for CASSLTSGTSEQYF.

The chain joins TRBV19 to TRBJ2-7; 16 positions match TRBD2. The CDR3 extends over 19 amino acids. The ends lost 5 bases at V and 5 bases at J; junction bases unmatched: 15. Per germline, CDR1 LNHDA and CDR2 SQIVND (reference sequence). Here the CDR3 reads CASSSQGLAGGPASDEQYF. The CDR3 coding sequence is TGTGCCAGTAGTTCCCAGGGACTAGCGGGAGGGCCTGCTTCCGACGAGCAGTACTTC.

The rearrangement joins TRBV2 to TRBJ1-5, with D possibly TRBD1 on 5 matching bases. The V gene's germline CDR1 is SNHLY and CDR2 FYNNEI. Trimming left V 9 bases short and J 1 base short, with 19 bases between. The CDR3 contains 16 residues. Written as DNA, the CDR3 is TGTGCCAGTAAAACCGACAGTCAAGTAAGCAATCAGCCCCAGCATTTT. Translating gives CASKTDSQVSNQPQHF.

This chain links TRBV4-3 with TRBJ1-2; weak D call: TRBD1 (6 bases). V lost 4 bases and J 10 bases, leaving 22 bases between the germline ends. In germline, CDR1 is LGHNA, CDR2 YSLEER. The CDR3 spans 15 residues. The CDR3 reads CASSPEVGQGLIYTF. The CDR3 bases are TGCGCCAGCAGCCCGGAGGTTGGCCAGGGGCTTATCTACACCTTC.

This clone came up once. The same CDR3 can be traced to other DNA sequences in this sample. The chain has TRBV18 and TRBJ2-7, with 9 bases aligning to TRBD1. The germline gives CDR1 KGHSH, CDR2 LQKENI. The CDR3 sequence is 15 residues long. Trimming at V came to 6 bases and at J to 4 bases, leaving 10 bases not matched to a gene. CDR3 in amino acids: CASSPSGQGPYEQYF. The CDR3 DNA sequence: TGTGCCAGCTCCCCTTCGGGACAGGGACCTTACGAGCAGTACTTC.

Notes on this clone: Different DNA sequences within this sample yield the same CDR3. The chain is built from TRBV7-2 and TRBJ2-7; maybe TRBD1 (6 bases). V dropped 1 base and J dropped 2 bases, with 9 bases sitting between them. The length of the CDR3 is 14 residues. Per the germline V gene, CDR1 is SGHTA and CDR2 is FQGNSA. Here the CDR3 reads CASSLGGGPYEQYF. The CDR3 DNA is TGTGCCAGCAGCTTAGGAGGGGGTCCCTACGAGCAGTACTTC.

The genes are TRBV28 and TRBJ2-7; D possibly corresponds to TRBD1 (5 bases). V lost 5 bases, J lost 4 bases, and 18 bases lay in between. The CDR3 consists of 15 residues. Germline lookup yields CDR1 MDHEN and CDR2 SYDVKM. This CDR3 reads CASSGQSRAWYEQYF. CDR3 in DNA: TGTGCCAGCAGTGGTCAAAGCAGGGCTTGGTACGAGCAGTACTTC.

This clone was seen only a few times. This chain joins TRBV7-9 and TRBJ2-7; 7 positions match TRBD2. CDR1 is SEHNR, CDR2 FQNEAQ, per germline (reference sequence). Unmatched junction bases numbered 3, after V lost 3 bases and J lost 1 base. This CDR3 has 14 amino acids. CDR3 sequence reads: CASSFGGLSYEQYF. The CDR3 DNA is TGTGCCAGCAGCTTTGGGGGACTATCCTACGAGCAGTACTTC.

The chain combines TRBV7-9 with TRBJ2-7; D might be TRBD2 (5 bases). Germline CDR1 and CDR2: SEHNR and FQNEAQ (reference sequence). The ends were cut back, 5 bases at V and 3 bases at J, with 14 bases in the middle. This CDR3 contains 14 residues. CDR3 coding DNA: TGTGCCAGCAGCCCCACTGAGCGGAACTACGAGCAGTACTTC. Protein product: CASSPTERNYEQYF.

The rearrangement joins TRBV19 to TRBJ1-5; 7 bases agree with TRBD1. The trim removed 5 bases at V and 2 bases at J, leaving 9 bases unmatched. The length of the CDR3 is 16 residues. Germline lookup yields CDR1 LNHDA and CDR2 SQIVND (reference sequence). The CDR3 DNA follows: TGTGCCAGTAGTGCGAACAGGGGAAGGGGCAATCAGCCCCAGCATTTT. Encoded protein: CASSANRGRGNQPQHF.

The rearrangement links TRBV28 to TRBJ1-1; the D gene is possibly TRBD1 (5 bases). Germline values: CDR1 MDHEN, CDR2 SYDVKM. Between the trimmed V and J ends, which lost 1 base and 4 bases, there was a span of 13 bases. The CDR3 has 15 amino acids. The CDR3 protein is CASSLYFGTFTEAFF. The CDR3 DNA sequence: TGTGCCAGCAGTTTATACTTTGGGACTTTCACTGAAGCTTTCTTT.

The CDR3 sequence is CASSILGETQYF. The CDR3 region has the DNA TGTGCCAGCAGTATCCTCGGAGAGACCCAGTACTTC. The chain has TRBV27 and TRBJ2-5, with unresolved D. The CDR3 covers 12 residues. The V gene's germline CDR1 is MNHEY and CDR2 SMNVEV (reference sequence). Deletions cut 5 bases from V and 4 bases from J, with 8 bases between.

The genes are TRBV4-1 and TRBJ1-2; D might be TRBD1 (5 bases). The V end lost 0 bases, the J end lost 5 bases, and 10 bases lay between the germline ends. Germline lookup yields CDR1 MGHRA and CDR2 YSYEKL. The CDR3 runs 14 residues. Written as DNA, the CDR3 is TGCGCCAGCAGCCAAGACCCAGGGAATTATGGCTACACCTTC. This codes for CASSQDPGNYGYTF.

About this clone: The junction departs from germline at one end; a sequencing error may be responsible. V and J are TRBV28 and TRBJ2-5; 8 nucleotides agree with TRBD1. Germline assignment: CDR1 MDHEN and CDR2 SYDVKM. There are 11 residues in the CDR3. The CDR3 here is CASSPLQGVDF. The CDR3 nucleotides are TGTGCCAGCAGTCCACTACAGGGGGTGGACTTC.

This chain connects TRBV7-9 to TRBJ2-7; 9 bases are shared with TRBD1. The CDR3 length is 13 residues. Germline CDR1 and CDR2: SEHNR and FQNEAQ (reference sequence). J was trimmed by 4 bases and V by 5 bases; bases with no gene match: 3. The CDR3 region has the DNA TGTGCCAGCAGCGGGGGGACAGGGTACGAGCAGTACTTC. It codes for CASSGGTGYEQYF.

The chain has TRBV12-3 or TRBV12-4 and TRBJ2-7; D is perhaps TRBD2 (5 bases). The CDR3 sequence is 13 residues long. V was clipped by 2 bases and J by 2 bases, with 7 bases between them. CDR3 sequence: CASSLWETYEQYF. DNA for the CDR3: TGTGCCAGCAGTTTATGGGAGACCTACGAGCAGTACTTC.

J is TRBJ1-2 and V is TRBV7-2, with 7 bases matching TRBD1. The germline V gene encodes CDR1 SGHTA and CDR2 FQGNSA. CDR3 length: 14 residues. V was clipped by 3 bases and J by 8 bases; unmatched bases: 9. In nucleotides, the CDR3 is TGTGCCAGCAGCTTTGATCGGACAGGAGGAGGCTACACCTTC. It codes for CASSFDRTGGGYTF.

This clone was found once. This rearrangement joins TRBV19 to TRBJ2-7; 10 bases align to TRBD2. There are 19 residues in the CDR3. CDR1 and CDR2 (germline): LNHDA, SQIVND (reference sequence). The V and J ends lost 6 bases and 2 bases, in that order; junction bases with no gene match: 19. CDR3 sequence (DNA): TGTGCCAGTAGCCCTCGCTCGGGACTAGCGAAGTCGCTGGCCTACGAGCAGTACTTC. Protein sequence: CASSPRSGLAKSLAYEQYF.